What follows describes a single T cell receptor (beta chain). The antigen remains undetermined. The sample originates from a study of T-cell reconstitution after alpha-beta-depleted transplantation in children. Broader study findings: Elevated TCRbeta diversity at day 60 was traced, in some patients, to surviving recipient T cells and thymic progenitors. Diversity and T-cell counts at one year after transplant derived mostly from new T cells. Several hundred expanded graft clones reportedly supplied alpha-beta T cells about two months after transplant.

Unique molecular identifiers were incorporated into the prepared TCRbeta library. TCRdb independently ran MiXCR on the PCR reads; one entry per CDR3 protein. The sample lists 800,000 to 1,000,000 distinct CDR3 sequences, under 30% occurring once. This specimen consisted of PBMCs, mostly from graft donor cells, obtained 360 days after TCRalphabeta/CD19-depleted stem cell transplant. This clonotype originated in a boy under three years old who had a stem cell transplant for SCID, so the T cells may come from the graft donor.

The CDR3 region is CSVALSDTQYF. The CDR3 nucleotides are TGCAGCGTTGCCCTATCAGATACGCAGTATTTT. The genes are TRBV29-1 and TRBJ2-3; D is unresolved. Deletions cut 4 bases from V and 4 bases from J, with 6 bases between. The CDR3 has 11 residues. Germline CDR1 is SQVTM and CDR2 is ANQGSEA.